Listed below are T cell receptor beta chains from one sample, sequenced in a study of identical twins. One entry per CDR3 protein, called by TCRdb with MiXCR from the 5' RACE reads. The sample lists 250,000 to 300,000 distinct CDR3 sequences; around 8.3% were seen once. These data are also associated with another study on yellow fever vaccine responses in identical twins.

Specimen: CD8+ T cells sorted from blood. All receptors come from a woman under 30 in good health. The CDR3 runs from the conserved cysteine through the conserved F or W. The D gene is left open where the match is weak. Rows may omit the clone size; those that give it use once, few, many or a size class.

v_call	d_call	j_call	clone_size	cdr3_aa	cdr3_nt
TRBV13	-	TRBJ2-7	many	CASSLVASGESYEQYF	TGTGCCAGCAGCTTAGTGGCTTCCGGGGAGAGCTACGAGCAGTACTTC
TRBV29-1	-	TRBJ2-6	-	CSVLPPGRPGANVLTF	TGCAGCGTACTTCCCCCAGGGCGCCCTGGGGCCAACGTCCTGACTTTC
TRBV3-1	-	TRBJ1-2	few	CASSQGGEWGYGYTF	TGTGCCAGCAGCCAAGGAGGGGAATGGGGCTATGGCTACACCTTC
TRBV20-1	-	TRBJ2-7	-	CSARERPGDEQYF	TGCAGTGCTAGGGAGAGGCCGGGCGACGAGCAGTACTTC
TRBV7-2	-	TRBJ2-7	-	CASSPKLGSTHYEQYF	TGTGCCAGCAGCCCGAAGCTCGGGAGCACGCACTACGAGCAGTACTTC
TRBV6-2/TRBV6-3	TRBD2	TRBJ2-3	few	CASTAGREGTDTQYF	TGTGCCAGCACCGCCGGGAGGGAAGGGACAGATACGCAGTATTTT
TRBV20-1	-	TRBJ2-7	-	CSARIPGRETVEQYF	TGCAGTGCTAGGATTCCGGGACGCGAGACAGTCGAGCAGTACTTC
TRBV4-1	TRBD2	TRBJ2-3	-	CASSQHRRGTSGRLKDTDTQYF	TGCGCCAGCAGCCAGCACCGTCGGGGGACTAGCGGGAGGCTAAAGGACACAGATACGCAGTATTTT
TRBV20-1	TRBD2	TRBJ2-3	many	CSAPGLAGDTDTQYF	TGCAGTGCTCCGGGACTAGCGGGAGATACAGATACGCAGTATTTT
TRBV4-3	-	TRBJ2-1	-	CASSHPLDNEQFF	TGCGCCAGCAGCCACCCCCTGGACAATGAGCAGTTCTTC
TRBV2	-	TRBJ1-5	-	CASTGDFVGDQPQHF	TGTGCCAGCACGGGGGATTTCGTGGGGGATCAGCCCCAGCATTTT
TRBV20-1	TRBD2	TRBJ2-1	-	CSARPSRTSGIYNEQFF	TGCAGTGCTAGACCCTCCCGGACTAGCGGGATTTACAATGAGCAGTTCTTC
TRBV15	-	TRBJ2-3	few	CATSNWGAITDTQYF	TGTGCCACCAGCAACTGGGGGGCAATCACAGATACGCAGTATTTT
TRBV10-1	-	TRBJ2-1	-	CASGDARANEQFF	TGCGCCAGCGGGGATGCACGGGCCAATGAGCAGTTCTTC
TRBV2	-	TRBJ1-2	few	CASSEGYLGSFYGYTF	TGTGCCAGCAGCGAGGGTTACCTGGGCAGCTTCTATGGCTACACCTTC
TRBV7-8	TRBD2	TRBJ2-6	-	CASSLGLAGAGANVLTF	TGTGCCAGCAGCCTCGGACTAGCGGGAGCTGGGGCCAACGTCCTGACTTTC
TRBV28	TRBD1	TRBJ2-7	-	CASSLGTASTYEQYF	TGTGCCAGCAGTTTAGGGACAGCTTCCACCTACGAGCAGTACTTC
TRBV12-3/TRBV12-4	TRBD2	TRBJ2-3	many	CASSSAGGEQGTDTQYF	TGTGCCAGCAGTTCCGCCGGGGGGGAGCAGGGCACAGATACGCAGTATTTT
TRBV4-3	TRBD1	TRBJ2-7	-	CASSQGGQGIYEQYF	TGCGCCAGCAGCCAAGGGGGACAGGGAATCTACGAGCAGTACTTC
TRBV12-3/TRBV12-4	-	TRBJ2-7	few	CASSRTVTYEQYF	TGTGCCAGCAGCCGGACTGTAACCTACGAGCAGTACTTC
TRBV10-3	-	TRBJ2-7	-	CAISVKGGTPSYEQYF	TGTGCCATCAGTGTAAAAGGTGGGACTCCCTCCTACGAGCAGTACTTC
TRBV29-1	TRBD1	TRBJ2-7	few	CSVKGQGGPYEQYF	TGCAGCGTGAAGGGACAGGGAGGCCCCTACGAGCAGTACTTC
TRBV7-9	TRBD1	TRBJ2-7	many	CASSLAQGAIYEQYF	TGTGCCAGCAGCTTAGCCCAGGGGGCCATCTACGAGCAGTACTTC
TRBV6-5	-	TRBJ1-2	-	CASSYTNYGYTF	TGTGCCAGCAGTTACACTAACTATGGCTACACCTTC
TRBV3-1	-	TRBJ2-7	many	CASQASPSYEQYF	TGTGCCAGCCAAGCGAGCCCCTCCTACGAGCAGTACTTC
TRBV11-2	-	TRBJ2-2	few	CASSSRATNTGELFF	TGTGCCAGCAGCTCCCGGGCCACGAACACCGGGGAGCTGTTTTTT
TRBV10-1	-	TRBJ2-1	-	CASSSLGINEQFF	TGCGCCAGCTCTAGCCTCGGGATCAATGAGCAGTTCTTC
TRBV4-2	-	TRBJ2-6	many	CASSQEGETSGANVLTF	TGTGCCAGCAGCCAGGAAGGCGAGACCTCTGGGGCCAACGTCCTGACTTTC
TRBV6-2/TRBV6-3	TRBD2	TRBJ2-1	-	CASSPPSGRAYNEQFF	TGTGCCAGCAGCCCCCCTAGCGGGAGGGCCTACAATGAGCAGTTCTTC
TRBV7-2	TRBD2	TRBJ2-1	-	CASSPGLDYNEQFF	TGTGCCAGCAGCCCGGGACTAGACTACAATGAGCAGTTCTTC
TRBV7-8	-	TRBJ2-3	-	CVSSPGAGGVVTQYF	TGTGTCAGCAGCCCAGGGGCTGGCGGGGTTGTTACGCAGTATTTT
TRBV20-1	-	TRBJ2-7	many	CRATLTDYSYEQYF	TGCAGGGCAACTTTGACAGATTACTCCTACGAGCAGTACTTC
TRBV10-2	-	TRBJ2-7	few	CASSFGELGSSYEQYF	TGCGCCAGCAGTTTCGGAGAGCTCGGGAGCTCCTACGAGCAGTACTTC
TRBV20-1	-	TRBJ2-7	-	CSAPDGGGPLEQYF	TGCAGTGCCCCGGACGGCGGAGGTCCCCTCGAGCAGTACTTC
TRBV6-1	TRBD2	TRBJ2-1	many	CASTHLAGGYNEQFF	TGTGCCAGCACCCACCTAGCGGGAGGCTACAATGAGCAGTTCTTC